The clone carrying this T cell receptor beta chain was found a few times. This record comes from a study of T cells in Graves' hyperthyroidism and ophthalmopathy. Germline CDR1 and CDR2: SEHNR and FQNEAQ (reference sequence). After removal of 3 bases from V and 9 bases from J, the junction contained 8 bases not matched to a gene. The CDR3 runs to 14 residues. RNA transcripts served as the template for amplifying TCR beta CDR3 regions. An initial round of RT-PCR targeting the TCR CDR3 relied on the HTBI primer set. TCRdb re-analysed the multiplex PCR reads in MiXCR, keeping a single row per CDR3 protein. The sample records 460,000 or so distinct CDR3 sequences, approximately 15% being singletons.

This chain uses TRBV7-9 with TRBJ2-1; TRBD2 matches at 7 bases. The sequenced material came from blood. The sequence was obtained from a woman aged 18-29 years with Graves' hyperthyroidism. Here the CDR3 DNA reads TGTGCCAGCAGCTTGCAGGGAGGGGTGGGTGAGCAGTTCTTC. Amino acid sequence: CASSLQGGVGEQFF.